This TCR beta chain was sequenced for a study of OX40 agonist ivuxolimab in advanced cancers. Overall study context: About 44% of patients had received prior checkpoint inhibitor therapy.

Comment on this clone: No antigen is known for it.

The germline V and J ends were trimmed by 1 base and 5 bases, with 10 bases remaining between them. The CDR3 is made up of 14 amino acids. Germline-derived CDR1 and CDR2 are SGHNT and YYREEE (reference sequence). Whole-study results and caveats: Expanded clones belonging to CD8+ T cells outnumbered, on average, those of CD4+. In the expanded peripheral T cells, antigen specificity was never determined. Within 6 weeks, CD4+ and CD8+ blood T cells expanded clonally at 0.1 to 3.0 mg/kg.

Sequencing used immunoSEQ multiplex PCR; TCRdb keeps in-frame clones, though not all of them. This table has tens of thousands of clones, roughly 90% appearing once. The receptor's source is an adult with an advanced solid tumor such as melanoma, head and neck, liver or kidney cancer. The sequencing used CD4+ or CD8+ T cells sorted from blood, collected in a trial of the OX40 agonist ivuxolimab. The chain is built from TRBV5-4 and TRBJ2-1; no firm D call. Here the CDR3 reads CASSLSVSNNEQFF. Written as DNA, the CDR3 is TGTGCCAGCAGCTTGTCAGTCAGTAACAATGAGCAGTTCTTC.